The entry below gives a single TCR beta chain sequence along with its context. Its antigen is unidentified. The data were obtained in a study of shared clonotypes between healthy human individuals. Findings and caveats of the study: Apart from blood, nothing was sampled; tissue repertoires likely differ.

Each sample came from a Caucasian adult donor living in Nashville, Tennessee. Using immunoSEQ multiplex PCR, the repertoire was profiled, and TCRdb retains in-frame clones only, with some absent. The sample has 400,000 to 550,000 clones, around 80% seen once; the top ten hold approximately 12%. This sequence originates from a woman in her thirties or forties in good health. Some clones in this sample may be carry-over from other donors' samples. Sequenced sample: PBMCs.

The CDR3 DNA reads as TGCGCCAGCAGTTCCCGGTCGGGGGCAGATACGCAGTATTTT. Protein sequence: CASSSRSGADTQYF. The gene calls are TRBV5-1 and TRBJ2-3, with D tentatively TRBD2 (6 bases). Per germline, CDR1 SGHRS and CDR2 YFSETQ. The germline V and J ends were trimmed by 5 bases and 4 bases, with 14 bases remaining between them. The CDR3 has 14 amino acids.